Each of the 28 T cell receptor beta chains below was sequenced from the same sample in a study of brain T cells in children with intractable seizures. Clones were read by immunoSEQ multiplex PCR, and TCRdb kept only the in-frame ones, dropping some. The profile shows 80,000 or so clones, around 91% of them singletons. The input for sequencing was peripheral blood, taken at surgery. These receptors originate from a girl aged 2-10 years with Rasmussen encephalitis and intractable seizures.

This clone is classed as medium-sized. The chain employs TRBV5-4 and TRBJ2-1; maybe TRBD1 (5 bases). The V gene lost 6 bases and the J gene lost 9 bases, with 19 bases spanning the gap. In germline, CDR1 is SGHNT, CDR2 YYREEE (reference sequence). The CDR3 totals 14 residues. The CDR3 region is CASTIPGALPEQFF. CDR3 coding DNA: TGTGCCAGCACCATTCCTGGGGCACTCCCTGAGCAGTTCTTC.

The V call is TRBV11-2, the J call TRBJ1-6; TRBD1 is a possible D gene (6 bases). V was pared by 4 bases and J by 5 bases, with 18 bases between. The CDR3 loop spans 17 amino acids. Germline V lookup: CDR1 SGHAT, CDR2 FQNNGV. The CDR3 loop is CASSSSTGSFNNSPLHF. The DNA of the CDR3 is TGTGCCAGCAGCTCCAGTACAGGGAGTTTCAATAATTCACCCCTCCACTTT.

The chain is built from TRBV5-6 and TRBJ2-7; D is ambiguous. This CDR3 contains 12 residues. V was shortened by 4 bases and J by 0 bases, with 5 bases between the two germline ends. CDR1 is SGHDT, CDR2 YYEEEE, per germline. This CDR3 is CASSQSSYEQYF. The DNA for the CDR3 is TGTGCCAGCAGCCAAAGCTCCTACGAGCAGTACTTC.

The chain uses TRBV5-1 and TRBJ2-1, with no clear D. The V end lost 0 bases, the J end lost 3 bases, and 7 bases lay between the germline ends. The V gene's germline CDR1 is SGHRS and CDR2 YFSETQ. This CDR3 is 14 amino acids long. The CDR3 nucleotides are TGCGCCAGCAGCTTGGTTGGCAGCTACAATGAGCAGTTCTTC. Its translation: CASSLVGSYNEQFF.

The chain uses TRBV5-6 and TRBJ1-5, with a tentative D call TRBD1 (5 bases). This CDR3 comprises 14 residues. V lost 1 base, J lost 6 bases, and 11 bases lay in between. CDR1 is SGHDT and CDR2 is YYEEEE in the germline V gene. The CDR3 DNA follows: TGTGCCAGCAGCTTGTGGGGGTCCGGTCAGCCCCAGCATTTT. This codes for CASSLWGSGQPQHF.

The chain carries TRBV6-5 and TRBJ2-7, with D perhaps TRBD1 (6 bases). Germline V gene data show CDR1 as MNHEY and CDR2 as SVGAGI. The V and J ends lost 10 bases and 1 base respectively, with 11 bases between them. The CDR3 extends over 12 amino acids. DNA of the CDR3: TGTGCCACGCGGACAGATTCCTACGAGCAGTACTTC. Protein sequence: CATRTDSYEQYF.

This chain's CDR3 is CASRKAGGGYEQYF. CDR3 DNA: TGTGCCAGCCGAAAAGCGGGAGGAGGTTACGAGCAGTACTTC. The chain uses TRBV5-4 and TRBJ2-7; 9 bases align to TRBD2. With V trimmed by 7 bases and J by 4 bases, 9 bases remained unmatched. CDR3 length equals 14 residues. Germline CDR1 is SGHNT and CDR2 is YYREEE (reference sequence).

This clone was detected once. The chain employs TRBV15 and TRBJ1-2; the D is unclear. The germline V gene has CDR1 LNHNV and CDR2 YYDKDF (reference sequence). The CDR3 is 13 residues long. V was pared by 0 bases and J by 8 bases, with 10 bases between. The CDR3 DNA reads as TGTGCCACCAGCAGAGATCCTTCCGGGGGCTACACCTTC. This codes for CATSRDPSGGYTF. The full variable domain, completed using reference TRBV15 and TRBJ1-2, is DAMVIQNPRYQVTQFGKPVTLSCSQTLNHNVMYWYQQKSSQAPKLLFHYYDKDFNNEADTPDNFQSRRPNTSFCFLDIRSPGLGDTAMYLCATSRDPSGGYTFGSGTRLTVV.

The chain joins TRBV6-2 or TRBV6-3 to TRBJ2-1; a possible D gene is TRBD1 (6 bases). CDR3 length: 15 amino acids. Deletions cut 2 bases from V and 2 bases from J, with 10 bases between. Germline CDR1 is MNHEY and CDR2 is SVGEGT. The CDR3 bases are TGTGCCAGCAGTTACGGTGGGGGCACCTACAATGAGCAGTTCTTC. Amino acid sequence: CASSYGGGTYNEQFF.

The rearrangement joins TRBV14 to TRBJ2-3; D gene uncertain. V lost 0 bases and J 2 bases, leaving 15 bases between the germline ends. The V gene's germline CDR1 is SGHDN and CDR2 FVKESK. This CDR3 is 17 amino acids long. The CDR3 loop reads CASSQENRILFTDTQYF. For the CDR3, the DNA is TGTGCCAGCAGCCAAGAAAATAGGATATTGTTCACAGATACGCAGTATTTT.

The genes are TRBV5-1 and TRBJ1-2, with 7 bases matching TRBD1. V trimming: 2 bases; J trimming: 4 bases; junction bases outside the gene matches: 2. From germline, CDR1 is SGHRS and CDR2 YFSETQ. The length of the CDR3 is 13 residues. CDR3 residues: CASSLRTGYGYTF. The CDR3 DNA reads TGCGCCAGCAGCTTACGGACAGGCTATGGCTACACCTTC.

V is TRBV10-3 and J is TRBJ1-1; possibly TRBD1 for D (6 bases). Trimming took off 9 bases at V and 3 bases at J, with 23 bases between the two ends. Germline CDR1 ENHRY, CDR2 SYGVKD. CDR3 length: 16 amino acids. The CDR3 region is CAISVNRARSDTEAFF. The CDR3 coding sequence is TGTGCCATTTCGGTTAACAGGGCGAGAAGCGACACTGAAGCTTTCTTT.

The chain employs TRBV5-6 and TRBJ1-2; no firm D call. The CDR3 spans 14 residues. V lost 0 bases, J lost 2 bases, and 8 bases lay in between. Per the germline V gene, CDR1 is SGHDT and CDR2 is YYEEEE. CDR3 sequence reads: CASSLVPENYGYTF. The CDR3 nucleotides read TGTGCCAGCAGCTTGGTTCCAGAGAACTATGGCTACACCTTC.

The genes are TRBV25-1 and TRBJ2-1; D perhaps matches TRBD1 (6 bases). Trimming took 0 bases from V and 12 from J, leaving 15 bases between them. The CDR3 contains 14 residues. Germline V lookup: CDR1 MGHDK, CDR2 SYGVNS. The CDR3 region is CASSEYATGLGQFF. The CDR3 nucleotides are TGTGCCAGCAGTGAATACGCCACAGGGTTGGGGCAGTTCTTC.

The gene calls are TRBV14 and TRBJ2-1; 8 bases fit TRBD2. V trimming: 4 bases; J trimming: 10 bases; junction bases outside the gene matches: 9. Germline-derived CDR1 and CDR2 are SGHDN and FVKESK. CDR3 length equals 14 residues. The CDR3 reads CASSPRVAGREQFF. The CDR3 bases are TGTGCCAGCAGCCCGCGGGTAGCGGGGCGCGAGCAGTTCTTC.

This chain links TRBV12-3 or TRBV12-4 with TRBJ1-1; D not resolved. The CDR3 spans 13 residues. The V gene lost 8 bases and the J gene lost 0 bases, with 10 bases spanning the gap. This CDR3 reads CASCQGMNTEAFF. For the CDR3, the DNA is TGTGCCAGCTGTCAAGGGATGAACACTGAAGCTTTCTTT.

This sequence joins TRBV30 and TRBJ1-5, with a tentative D call TRBD1 (6 bases). The CDR3 is 13 amino acids. Germline CDR1 reads GTSNPN; CDR2 reads SVGIG (reference sequence). With 3 bases removed from V and 7 bases from J, the gap between germline ends came to 13 bases. CDR3 nucleotides: TGTGCCTGGAGAGGGGGGGCGCGCCAGCCCCAGCATTTT. Protein sequence: CAWRGGARQPQHF.

CDR3 coding DNA: TGTGCCAGTAGGGACGGGACCGGCAATCAGCCCCAGCATTTT. As protein: CASRDGTGNQPQHF. The V gene is TRBV19, the J gene TRBJ1-5; possibly TRBD1 for D (5 bases). This CDR3 is built from 14 residues. The ends were cut back, 6 bases at V and 2 bases at J, with 11 bases in the middle. Germline values: CDR1 LNHDA, CDR2 SQIVND (reference sequence). Together with reference TRBV19 and TRBJ1-5, the CDR3 gives the full variable domain: DGGITQSPKYLFRKEGQNVTLSCEQNLNHDAMYWYRQDPGQGLRLIYYSQIVNDFQKGDIAEGYSVSREKKESFPLTVTSAQKNPTAFYLCASRDGTGNQPQHFGDGTRLSIL.

The chain recombines TRBV18 with TRBJ1-1; tentative D call: TRBD1 (6 bases). The ends were cut back, 2 bases at V and 5 bases at J, with 18 bases in the middle. This CDR3 is 16 amino acids long. Per germline, CDR1 KGHSH and CDR2 LQKENI. In DNA, the CDR3 is TGTGCCAGCTCACCAAGCACGAGGCAGGGGAAGACTGAAGCTTTCTTT. This translates into CASSPSTRQGKTEAFF.

The rearrangement joins TRBV13 to TRBJ2-7; the D call may be TRBD1 or TRBD2 (5 bases each). Germline assignment: CDR1 PRHDT and CDR2 FYEKMQ (reference sequence). V was shortened by 4 bases and J by 4 bases, with 8 bases between the two germline ends. There are 12 residues in the CDR3. In DNA form, the CDR3 reads TGTGCCAGCAGCTCGAGGGGTTACGAGCAGTACTTC. Translation gives CASSSRGYEQYF.

The chain recombines TRBV7-2 with TRBJ2-6, with 8 bases aligning to TRBD1. With V trimmed by 7 bases and J by 0 bases, 14 bases remained unmatched. There are 19 residues in the CDR3. Germline V lookup: CDR1 SGHTA, CDR2 FQGNSA. CDR3 sequence (DNA): TGTGCCAGCACCTTCCCCCGGACAGGGCCACTCTCTGGGGCCAACGTCCTGACTTTC. Amino acids: CASTFPRTGPLSGANVLTF.

The J gene is TRBJ2-1, the V gene TRBV30; D might be TRBD1 or TRBD2, each matching 5 bases. V was shortened by 5 bases and J by 9 bases, with 14 bases between the two germline ends. Germline V gene sequence: CDR1 GTSNPN, CDR2 SVGIG (reference sequence). The CDR3 has 12 amino acids. The CDR3 sequence: CAWLKGPSEQFF. The CDR3 bases are TGTGCCTGGTTGAAGGGACCCTCTGAGCAGTTCTTC.

This chain uses TRBV12-2 with TRBJ1-2. TRBV12-2 is a pseudogene locus. The CDR3 totals 11 residues. CDR3: CASRSEFGYTF. CDR3 DNA: TGTGCAAGTCGCTCTGAATTTGGCTACACCTTC.

This chain uses TRBV27 with TRBJ1-5; the D is unclear. Trimming shortened V by 0 bases and J by 1 base, and 22 bases separated the two germline ends. The CDR3 spans 20 residues. The germline CDR1 and CDR2 sequences are MNHEY and SMNVEV (reference sequence). The CDR3 DNA reads as TGTGCCAGCAGTTTATCGTTTCCCCTACTCGGGGTTGGAAGCAATCAGCCCCAGCATTTT. Encoded protein: CASSLSFPLLGVGSNQPQHF.

The chain employs TRBV7-2 and TRBJ1-1; 8 bases align to TRBD1. The CDR3 covers 13 residues. Germline-derived CDR1 and CDR2 are SGHTA and FQGNSA. The ends lost 8 bases at V and 4 bases at J; junction bases unmatched: 6. In DNA form, the CDR3 reads TGTGCCAGCCGACAGGGGCTTAGCACTGAAGCTTTCTTT. Translation: CASRQGLSTEAFF.

The chain joins TRBV7-9 to TRBJ2-5, with 9 bases matching TRBD2. The CDR3 length is 16 residues. Losses at the gene ends were 3 bases for V and 5 bases for J; bases not matched to a gene: 10. Germline CDR1 SEHNR, CDR2 FQNEAQ (reference sequence). The CDR3 DNA sequence: TGTGCCAGCAGCTTGGGTGGACGCGGGAGGGCCGAGACCCAGTACTTC. Its translation: CASSLGGRGRAETQYF.

V and J are TRBV25-1 and TRBJ2-7; tentative D call: TRBD1 (6 bases). V was shortened by 5 bases and J by 4 bases, with 18 bases between the two germline ends. The CDR3 extends over 15 amino acids. Germline V gene data show CDR1 as MGHDK and CDR2 as SYGVNS. Written as DNA, the CDR3 is TGTGCCAGCAGTCCACCGGGACACGGACCTTACGAGCAGTACTTC. The encoded protein is CASSPPGHGPYEQYF.

The chain uses TRBV5-1 and TRBJ1-2; D remains ambiguous. The ends were cut back, 9 bases at V and 4 bases at J, with 10 bases in the middle. CDR1 and CDR2 (germline): SGHRS, YFSETQ. There are 11 residues in the CDR3. CDR3 loop: CATEDGYGYTF. The CDR3 DNA reads as TGCGCCACCGAGGACGGCTATGGCTACACCTTC.